The T cell receptor beta chain under discussion was sequenced for a study of HIV-infected patients and healthy controls. All unsorted peripheral T cells were captured because whole blood was used without fractionation. The CDR3 contains 15 residues. Germline values: CDR1 SGHTA, CDR2 FQGNSA. V shed 1 base and J 10 bases; nucleotides not matched to a gene: 5. Alpha and beta constant-region primers primed reverse transcription of around 540 ng RNA. Separate chain-specific third strand synthesis with multiplexing indices produced the alpha and beta libraries. TCRdb fed the 5' RACE reads into MiXCR, producing one record per CDR3 protein. Seen here are 10,000 to 15,000 distinct CDR3 sequences, under 13% observed once, and the top ten hold nearly 6.5%. This clonotype has more than one count but fewer than ten.

This sequence originates from an adult in good health. The V gene is TRBV7-2, the J gene TRBJ1-6; the match to TRBD1 covers 9 bases. Specimen: blood. CDR3 nucleotides: TGTGCCAGCAGCTTAGAGGGACAGGGAAGATCACCCCTCCACTTT. It encodes CASSLEGQGRSPLHF.